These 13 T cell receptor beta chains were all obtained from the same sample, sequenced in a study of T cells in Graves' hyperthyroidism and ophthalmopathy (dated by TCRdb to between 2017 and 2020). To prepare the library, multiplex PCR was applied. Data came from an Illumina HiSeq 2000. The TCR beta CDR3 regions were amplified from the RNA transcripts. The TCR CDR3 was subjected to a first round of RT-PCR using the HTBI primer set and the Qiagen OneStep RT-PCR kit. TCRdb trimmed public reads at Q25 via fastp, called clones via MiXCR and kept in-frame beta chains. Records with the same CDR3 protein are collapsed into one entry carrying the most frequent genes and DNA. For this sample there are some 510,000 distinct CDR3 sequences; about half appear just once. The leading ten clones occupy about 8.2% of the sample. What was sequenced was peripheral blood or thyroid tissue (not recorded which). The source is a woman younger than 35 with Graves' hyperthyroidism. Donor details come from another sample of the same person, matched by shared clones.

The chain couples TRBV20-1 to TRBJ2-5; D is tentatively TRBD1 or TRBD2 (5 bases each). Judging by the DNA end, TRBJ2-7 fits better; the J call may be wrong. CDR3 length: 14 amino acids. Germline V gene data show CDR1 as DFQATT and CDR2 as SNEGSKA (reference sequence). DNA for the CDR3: TGCAGTGCTAGAGGGCAGGGAGAATTTTACGAGCAGTACTTC. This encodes CSARGQGEFYEQYF.

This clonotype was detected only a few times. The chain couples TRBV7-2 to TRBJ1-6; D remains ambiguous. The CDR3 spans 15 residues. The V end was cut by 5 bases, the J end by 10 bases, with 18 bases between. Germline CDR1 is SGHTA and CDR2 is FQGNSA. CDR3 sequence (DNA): TGTGCCAGCAGCCAAGATATCATGGGCGAGTCACCCCTCCACTTT. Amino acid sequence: CASSQDIMGESPLHF.

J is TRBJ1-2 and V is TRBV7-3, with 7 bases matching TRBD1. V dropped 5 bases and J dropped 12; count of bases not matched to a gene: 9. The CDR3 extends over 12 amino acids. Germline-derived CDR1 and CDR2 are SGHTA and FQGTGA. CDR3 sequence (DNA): TGTGCCAGCAGCCCGACAGGGACGCTAGACACCTTC. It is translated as CASSPTGTLDTF. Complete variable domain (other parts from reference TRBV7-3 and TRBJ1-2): GAGVSQTPSNKVTEKGKYVELRCDPISGHTALYWYRQSLGQGPEFLIYFQGTGAADDSGLPNDRFFAVRPEGSVSTLKIQRTERGDSAVYLCASSPTGTLDTFGSGTRLTVV.

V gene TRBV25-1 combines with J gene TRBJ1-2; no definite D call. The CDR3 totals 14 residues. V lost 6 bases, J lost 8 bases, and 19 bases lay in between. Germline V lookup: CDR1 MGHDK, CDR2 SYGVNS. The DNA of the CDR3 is TGTGCCAGCAGCGCTCGGAGAAATGCGGAAGGCTACACCTTC. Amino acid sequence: CASSARRNAEGYTF.

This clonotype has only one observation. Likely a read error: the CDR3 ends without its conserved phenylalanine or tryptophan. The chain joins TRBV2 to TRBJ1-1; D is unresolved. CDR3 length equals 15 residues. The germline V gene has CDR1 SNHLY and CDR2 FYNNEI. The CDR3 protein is CASGERAGLNTEAFL. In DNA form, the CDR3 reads TGTGCCAGCGGTGAGAGGGCAGGCTTGAACACTGAAGCTTTCCTT.

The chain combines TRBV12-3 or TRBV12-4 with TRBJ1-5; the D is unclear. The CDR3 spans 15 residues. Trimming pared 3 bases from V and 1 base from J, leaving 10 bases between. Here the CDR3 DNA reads TGTGCCAGCAGTTTCTTTGGCGGGAGCAATCAGCCCCAGCATTTT. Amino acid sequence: CASSFFGGSNQPQHF.

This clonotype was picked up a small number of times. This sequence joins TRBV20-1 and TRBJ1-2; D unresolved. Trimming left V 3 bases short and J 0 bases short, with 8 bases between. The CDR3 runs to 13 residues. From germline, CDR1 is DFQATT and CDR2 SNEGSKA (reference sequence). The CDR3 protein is CSASAGANYGYTF. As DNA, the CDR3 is TGCAGTGCTAGTGCAGGAGCTAACTATGGCTACACCTTC.

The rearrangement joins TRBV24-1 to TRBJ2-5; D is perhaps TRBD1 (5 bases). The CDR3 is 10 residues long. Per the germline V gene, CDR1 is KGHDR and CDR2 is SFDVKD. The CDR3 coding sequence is TGTGCTAGGGGCTTGGAGACCCAGTACTTC. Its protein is CARGLETQYF.

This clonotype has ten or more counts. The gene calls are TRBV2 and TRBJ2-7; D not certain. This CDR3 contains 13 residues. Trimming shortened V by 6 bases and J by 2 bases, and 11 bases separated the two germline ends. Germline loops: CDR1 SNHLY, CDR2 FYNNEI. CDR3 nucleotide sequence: TGTGCCAGCAGCCTCAGGCAGCCCTACGAGCAGTACTTC. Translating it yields CASSLRQPYEQYF. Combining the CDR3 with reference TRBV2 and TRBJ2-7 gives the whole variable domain EPEVTQTPSHQVTQMGQEVILRCVPISNHLYFYWYRQILGQKVEFLVSFYNNEISEKSEIFDDQFSVERPDGSNFTLKIRSTKLEDSAMYFCASSLRQPYEQYFGPGTRLTVT.

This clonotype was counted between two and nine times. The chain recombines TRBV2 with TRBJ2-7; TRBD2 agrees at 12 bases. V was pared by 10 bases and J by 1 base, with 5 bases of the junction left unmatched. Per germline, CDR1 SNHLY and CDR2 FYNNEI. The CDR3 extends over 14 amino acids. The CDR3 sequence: CAILGLAGSYEQYF. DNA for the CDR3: TGTGCCATTTTGGGACTAGCGGGTTCCTACGAGCAGTACTTC.

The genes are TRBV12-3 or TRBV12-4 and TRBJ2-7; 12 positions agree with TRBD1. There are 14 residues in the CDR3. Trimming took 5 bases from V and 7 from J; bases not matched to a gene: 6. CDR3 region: CASSPGQGAEEQYF. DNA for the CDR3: TGTGCCAGCAGTCCGGGACAGGGGGCGGAAGAGCAGTACTTC.

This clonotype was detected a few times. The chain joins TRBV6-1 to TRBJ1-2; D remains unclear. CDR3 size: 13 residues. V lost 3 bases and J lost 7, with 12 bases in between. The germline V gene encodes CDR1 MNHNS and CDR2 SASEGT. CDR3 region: CASSEWPTSGYTF. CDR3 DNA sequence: TGTGCCAGCAGTGAGTGGCCAACTAGTGGCTACACCTTC.

CDR3 nucleotides: TGCAGTGCGGGCGGACTAGCGGGAGCCCCGTCCGAGCAGTACTTC. Amino acid sequence: CSAGGLAGAPSEQYF. V gene TRBV20-1 combines with J gene TRBJ2-7; 13 bases agree with TRBD2. Losses at the gene ends were 6 bases for V and 6 bases for J; bases not matched to a gene: 11. Germline V gene sequence: CDR1 DFQATT, CDR2 SNEGSKA (reference sequence). The CDR3 has 15 amino acids.